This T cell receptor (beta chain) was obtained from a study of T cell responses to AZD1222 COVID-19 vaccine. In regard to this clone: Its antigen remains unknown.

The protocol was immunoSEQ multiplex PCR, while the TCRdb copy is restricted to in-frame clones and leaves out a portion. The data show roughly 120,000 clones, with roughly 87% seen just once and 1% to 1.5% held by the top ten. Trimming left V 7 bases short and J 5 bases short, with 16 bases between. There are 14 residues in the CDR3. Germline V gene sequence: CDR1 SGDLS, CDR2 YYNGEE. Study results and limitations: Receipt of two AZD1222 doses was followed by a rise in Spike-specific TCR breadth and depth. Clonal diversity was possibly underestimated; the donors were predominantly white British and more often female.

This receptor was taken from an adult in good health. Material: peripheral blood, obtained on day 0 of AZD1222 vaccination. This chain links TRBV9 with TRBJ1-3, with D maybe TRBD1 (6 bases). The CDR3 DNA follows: TGTGCCAGCGCCCCGGGGGGCTCGAGAAACACCATATATTTT. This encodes CASAPGGSRNTIYF.